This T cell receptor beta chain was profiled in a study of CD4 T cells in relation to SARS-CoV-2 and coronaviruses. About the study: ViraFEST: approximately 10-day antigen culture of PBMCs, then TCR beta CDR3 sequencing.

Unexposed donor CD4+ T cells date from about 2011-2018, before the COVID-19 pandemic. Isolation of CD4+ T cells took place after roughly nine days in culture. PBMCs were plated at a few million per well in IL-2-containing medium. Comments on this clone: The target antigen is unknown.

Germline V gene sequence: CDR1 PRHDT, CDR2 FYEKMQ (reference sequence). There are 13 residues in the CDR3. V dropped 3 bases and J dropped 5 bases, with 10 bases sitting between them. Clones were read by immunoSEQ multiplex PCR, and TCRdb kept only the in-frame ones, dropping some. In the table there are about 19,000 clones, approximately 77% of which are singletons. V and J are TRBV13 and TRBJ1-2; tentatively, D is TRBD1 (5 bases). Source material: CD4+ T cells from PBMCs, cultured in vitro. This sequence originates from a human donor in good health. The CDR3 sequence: CASSFGTDYGYTF. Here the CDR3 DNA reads TGTGCCAGCAGCTTCGGGACGGATTATGGCTACACCTTC.